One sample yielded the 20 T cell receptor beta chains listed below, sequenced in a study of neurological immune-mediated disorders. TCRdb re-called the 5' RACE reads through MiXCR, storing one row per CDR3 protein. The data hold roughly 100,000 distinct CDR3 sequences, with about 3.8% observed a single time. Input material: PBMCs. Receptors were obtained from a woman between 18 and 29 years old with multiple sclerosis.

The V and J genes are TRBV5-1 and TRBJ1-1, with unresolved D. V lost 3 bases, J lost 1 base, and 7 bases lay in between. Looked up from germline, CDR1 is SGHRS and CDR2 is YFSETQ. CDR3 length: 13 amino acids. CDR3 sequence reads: CASSSTPNTEAFF. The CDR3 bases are TGCGCCAGCAGCTCGACACCGAACACTGAAGCTTTCTTT.

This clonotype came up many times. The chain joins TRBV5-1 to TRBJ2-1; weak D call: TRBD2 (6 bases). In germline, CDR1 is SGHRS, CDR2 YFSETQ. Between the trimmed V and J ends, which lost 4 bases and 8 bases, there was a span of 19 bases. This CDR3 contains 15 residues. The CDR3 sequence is CASSPRELIWDEQFF. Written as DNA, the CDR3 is TGCGCCAGCAGCCCCCGGGAGCTCATTTGGGATGAGCAGTTCTTC.

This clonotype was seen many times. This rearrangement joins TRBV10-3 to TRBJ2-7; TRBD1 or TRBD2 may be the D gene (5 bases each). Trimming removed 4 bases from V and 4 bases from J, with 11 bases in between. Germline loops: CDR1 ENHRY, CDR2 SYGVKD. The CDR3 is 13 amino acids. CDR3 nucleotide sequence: TGTGCCATCAGTGTTGGGACGGAGTACGAGCAGTACTTC. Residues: CAISVGTEYEQYF.

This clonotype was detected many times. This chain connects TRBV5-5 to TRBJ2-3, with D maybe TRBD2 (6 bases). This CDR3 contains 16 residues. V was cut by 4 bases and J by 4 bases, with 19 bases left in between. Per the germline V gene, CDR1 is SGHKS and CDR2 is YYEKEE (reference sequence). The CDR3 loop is CASSPLEGGESDTQYF. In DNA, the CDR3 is TGTGCCAGCAGCCCGCTAGAGGGCGGGGAGTCAGATACGCAGTATTTT.

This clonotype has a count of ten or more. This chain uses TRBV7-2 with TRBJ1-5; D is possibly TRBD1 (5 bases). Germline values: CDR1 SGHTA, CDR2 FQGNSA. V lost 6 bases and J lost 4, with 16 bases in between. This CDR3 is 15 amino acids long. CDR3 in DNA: TGTGCCAGCAGTTTCCGGGGGGGACCTAATCAGCCCCAGCATTTT. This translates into CASSFRGGPNQPQHF.

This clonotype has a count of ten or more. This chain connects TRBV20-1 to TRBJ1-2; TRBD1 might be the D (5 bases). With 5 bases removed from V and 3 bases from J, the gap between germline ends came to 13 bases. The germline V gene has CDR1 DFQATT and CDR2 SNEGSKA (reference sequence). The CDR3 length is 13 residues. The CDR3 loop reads CSAGGRDDYGYTF. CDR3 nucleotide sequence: TGCAGTGCTGGAGGCCGGGACGACTATGGCTACACCTTC.

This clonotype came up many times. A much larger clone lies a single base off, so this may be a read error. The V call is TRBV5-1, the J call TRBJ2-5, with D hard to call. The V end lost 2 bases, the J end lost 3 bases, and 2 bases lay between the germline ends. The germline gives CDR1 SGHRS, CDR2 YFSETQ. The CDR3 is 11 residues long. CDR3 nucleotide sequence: TGCGCCAGCAGCTTCAAAGAGACCCAGTACTTC. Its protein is CASSFKETQYF.

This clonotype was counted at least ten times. In nucleotides, the CDR3 is TGCAGTGCTAGAGCTCTGGGGGATTCCAATCTCTACACCTTC. Translation gives CSARALGDSNLYTF. The chain combines TRBV20-1 with TRBJ1-2; TRBD1 might be the D (5 bases). The germline V gene encodes CDR1 DFQATT and CDR2 SNEGSKA (reference sequence). The ends were cut back, 1 base at V and 10 bases at J, with 19 bases in the middle. CDR3 size: 14 residues.

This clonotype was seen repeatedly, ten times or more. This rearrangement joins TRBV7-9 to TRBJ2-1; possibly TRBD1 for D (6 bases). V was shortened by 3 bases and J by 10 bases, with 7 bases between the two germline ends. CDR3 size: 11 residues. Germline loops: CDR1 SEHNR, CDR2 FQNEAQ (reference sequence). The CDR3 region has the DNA TGTGCCAGCAGCTTTCAGGGGGAGCAGTTCTTC. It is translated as CASSFQGEQFF.

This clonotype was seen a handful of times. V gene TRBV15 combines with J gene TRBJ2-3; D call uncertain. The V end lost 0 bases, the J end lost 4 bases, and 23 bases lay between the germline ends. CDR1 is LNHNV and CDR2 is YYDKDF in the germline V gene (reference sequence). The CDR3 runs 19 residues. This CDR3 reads CATSRDLTVRDFASDTQYF. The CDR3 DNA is TGTGCCACCAGCAGAGATCTCACGGTCCGAGACTTCGCATCAGATACGCAGTATTTT.

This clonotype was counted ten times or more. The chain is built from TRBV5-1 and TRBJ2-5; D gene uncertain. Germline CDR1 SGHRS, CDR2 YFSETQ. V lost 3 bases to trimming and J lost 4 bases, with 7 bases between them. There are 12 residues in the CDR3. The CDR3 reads CASSSRPETQYF. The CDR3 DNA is TGCGCCAGCAGCTCCCGACCAGAGACCCAGTACTTC.

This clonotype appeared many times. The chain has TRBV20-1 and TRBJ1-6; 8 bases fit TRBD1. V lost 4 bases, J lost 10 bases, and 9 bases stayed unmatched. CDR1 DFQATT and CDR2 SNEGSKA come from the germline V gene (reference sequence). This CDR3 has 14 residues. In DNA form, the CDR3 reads TGCAGTGCTACCGAGGGACAGGAGGCATCACCCCTCCACTTT. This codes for CSATEGQEASPLHF.

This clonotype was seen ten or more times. The chain's CDR3 is CSASLGRGETQYF. The CDR3 coding sequence is TGCAGTGCTAGTCTCGGGAGAGGGGAGACCCAGTACTTC. The chain joins TRBV20-1 to TRBJ2-5; possibly TRBD2 for D (6 bases). This CDR3 spans 13 amino acids. The germline gives CDR1 DFQATT, CDR2 SNEGSKA (reference sequence). V shed 3 bases and J shed 5 bases, with 13 bases lying between them.

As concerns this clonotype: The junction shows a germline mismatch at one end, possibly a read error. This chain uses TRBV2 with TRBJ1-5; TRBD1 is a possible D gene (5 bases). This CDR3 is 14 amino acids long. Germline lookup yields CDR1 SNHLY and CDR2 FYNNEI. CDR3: CASRTESRDKTQNF. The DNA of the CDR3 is TGTGCCAGCAGGACCGAGAGCAGGGATAAGACCCAGAATTTT.

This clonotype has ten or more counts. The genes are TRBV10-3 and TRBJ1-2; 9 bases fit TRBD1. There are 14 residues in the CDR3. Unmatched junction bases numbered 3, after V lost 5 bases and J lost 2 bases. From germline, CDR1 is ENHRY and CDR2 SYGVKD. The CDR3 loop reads CAISLTGGNYGYTF. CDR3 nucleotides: TGTGCCATCAGTCTTACAGGGGGCAACTATGGCTACACCTTC.

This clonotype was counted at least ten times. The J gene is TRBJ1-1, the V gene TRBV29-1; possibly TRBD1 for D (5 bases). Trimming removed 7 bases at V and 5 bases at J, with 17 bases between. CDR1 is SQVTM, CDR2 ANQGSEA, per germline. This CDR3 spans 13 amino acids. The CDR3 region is CSAPAAGRTEAFF. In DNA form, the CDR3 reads TGCAGCGCCCCCGCGGCAGGGAGAACTGAAGCTTTCTTT.

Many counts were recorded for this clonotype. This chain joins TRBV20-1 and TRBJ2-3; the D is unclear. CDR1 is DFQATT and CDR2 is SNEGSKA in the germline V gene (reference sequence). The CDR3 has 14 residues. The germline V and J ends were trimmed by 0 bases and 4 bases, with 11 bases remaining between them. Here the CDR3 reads CSAREPGRADTQYF. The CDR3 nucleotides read TGCAGTGCTAGAGAGCCTGGTAGGGCAGATACGCAGTATTTT.

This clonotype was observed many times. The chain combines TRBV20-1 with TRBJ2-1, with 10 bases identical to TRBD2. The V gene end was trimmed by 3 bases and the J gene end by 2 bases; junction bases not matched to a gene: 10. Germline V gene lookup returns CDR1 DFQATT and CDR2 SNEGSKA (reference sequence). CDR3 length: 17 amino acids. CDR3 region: CSARRLAGGGTYNEQFF. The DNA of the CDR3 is TGCAGTGCTAGGAGATTAGCGGGAGGTGGGACCTACAATGAGCAGTTCTTC.

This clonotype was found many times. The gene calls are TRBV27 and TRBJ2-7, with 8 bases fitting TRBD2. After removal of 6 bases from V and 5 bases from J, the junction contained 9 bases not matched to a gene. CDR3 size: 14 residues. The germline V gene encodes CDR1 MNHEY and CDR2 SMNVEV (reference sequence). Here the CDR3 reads CASSFGAGDNEQYF. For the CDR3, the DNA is TGTGCCAGCAGCTTTGGAGCGGGAGATAACGAGCAGTACTTC.

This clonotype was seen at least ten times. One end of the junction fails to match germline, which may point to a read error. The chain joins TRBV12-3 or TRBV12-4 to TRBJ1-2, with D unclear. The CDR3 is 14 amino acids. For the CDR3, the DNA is TGTGCCAGCAGTCTAGCCGGTTCTGGCTATGGCTACACCTTC. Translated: CASSLAGSGYGYTF.